A selection of T cell receptor beta chains follows, all from one sample in a study of OX40 agonist ivuxolimab in advanced cancers. Some clones are missing from TCRdb's copy, which holds only in-frame ones; the method was immunoSEQ multiplex PCR. The repertoire has tens of thousands of clones, over 75% of them found once; the top ten carry less than 5.5%. The sample here was CD4+ or CD8+ T cells sorted from blood, taken in a trial of the OX40 agonist ivuxolimab. The receptors shown here come from an adult with an advanced solid tumor such as melanoma, head and neck, liver or kidney cancer. The CDR3 runs from the conserved cysteine through the conserved F or W. A D gene is named only where the DNA matches it firmly. Size tells how often a clone was seen (once, few, many) or the class of an expanded clone, and some rows leave it out.

clone_size: -; v_call: TRBV5-1; j_call: TRBJ1-4; d_call: -; cdr3_aa: CASSLTGFATNEKLFF; cdr3_nt: TGCGCCAGCAGCTTAACAGGGTTTGCAACTAATGAAAAACTGTTTTTT
clone_size: -; v_call: TRBV7-3; j_call: TRBJ2-1; d_call: TRBD2; cdr3_aa: CASSFRPAGAGNEQFF; cdr3_nt: TGTGCCAGCAGCTTCCGACCAGCGGGGGCCGGAAATGAGCAGTTCTTC
clone_size: -; v_call: TRBV6-9; j_call: TRBJ2-1; d_call: TRBD2; cdr3_aa: CASSYRGGQFF; cdr3_nt: TGTGCCAGCAGTTATCGGGGGGGGCAGTTCTTC
clone_size: -; v_call: TRBV30; j_call: TRBJ1-5; d_call: TRBD1; cdr3_aa: CAWSGDSQNQPQHF; cdr3_nt: TGTGCCTGGAGTGGGGACAGCCAAAATCAGCCCCAGCATTTT
clone_size: many; v_call: TRBV30; j_call: TRBJ1-2; d_call: -; cdr3_aa: CAWSSLVGYTF; cdr3_nt: TGTGCCTGGAGTTCCCTAGTAGGCTACACCTTC
clone_size: few; v_call: TRBV15; j_call: TRBJ2-3; d_call: -; cdr3_aa: CATSSLRSTDTQYF; cdr3_nt: TGTGCCACCAGCAGTCTCCGAAGCACAGATACGCAGTATTTT
clone_size: -; v_call: TRBV6-1; j_call: TRBJ1-2; d_call: -; cdr3_aa: CASDWRGDYGYTF; cdr3_nt: TGTGCCAGCGATTGGCGGGGGGACTATGGCTACACCTTC
clone_size: -; v_call: TRBV11-2; j_call: TRBJ1-2; d_call: -; cdr3_aa: CASSSLQGHYGYTF; cdr3_nt: TGTGCCAGCAGCTCACTACAGGGACACTATGGCTACACCTTC
clone_size: -; v_call: TRBV5-1; j_call: TRBJ1-1; d_call: -; cdr3_aa: CASSLYAGMMNTEAFF; cdr3_nt: TGCGCCAGCAGCTTGTACGCAGGGATGATGAACACTGAAGCTTTCTTT
clone_size: few; v_call: TRBV2; j_call: TRBJ2-5; d_call: TRBD1; cdr3_aa: CASSEATGQGETQYF; cdr3_nt: TGTGCCAGCAGTGAGGCCACAGGACAGGGGGAGACCCAGTACTTC
clone_size: -; v_call: TRBV6-6; j_call: TRBJ2-7; d_call: TRBD2; cdr3_aa: CASSYGPGGYEQYF; cdr3_nt: TGTGCCAGCAGTTACGGGCCGGGGGGGTACGAGCAGTACTTC
clone_size: -; v_call: TRBV5-1; j_call: TRBJ2-1; d_call: -; cdr3_aa: CASSLVRGSYNEQFF; cdr3_nt: TGCGCCAGCAGCTTGGTGAGGGGGTCCTACAATGAGCAGTTCTTC
clone_size: -; v_call: TRBV18; j_call: TRBJ2-6; d_call: -; cdr3_aa: CASSNRDFSSGANVLTF; cdr3_nt: TGTGCCAGCTCAAACAGGGATTTTAGCTCTGGGGCCAACGTCCTGACTTTC
clone_size: -; v_call: TRBV5-8; j_call: TRBJ2-3; d_call: -; cdr3_aa: CASSLGSSGQSTDTQYF; cdr3_nt: TGTGCCAGCAGCTTGGGTTCGAGCGGTCAAAGCACAGATACGCAGTATTTT
clone_size: -; v_call: TRBV11-2; j_call: TRBJ1-2; d_call: -; cdr3_aa: CASSPTRGLYYGYTF; cdr3_nt: TGTGCCAGCAGCCCTACCAGGGGTCTGTACTATGGCTACACCTTC
clone_size: -; v_call: TRBV18; j_call: TRBJ2-2; d_call: -; cdr3_aa: CASSPLPGANGELFF; cdr3_nt: TGTGCCAGCTCACCGCTTCCGGGGGCTAACGGGGAGCTGTTTTTT
clone_size: -; v_call: TRBV7-3; j_call: TRBJ2-7; d_call: -; cdr3_aa: CASSLTSGTPSEQYF; cdr3_nt: TGTGCCAGCAGCTTAACGTCGGGAACTCCCAGCGAGCAGTACTTC
clone_size: -; v_call: TRBV10-3; j_call: TRBJ1-2; d_call: -; cdr3_aa: CAISEFTGTHGYTF; cdr3_nt: TGTGCCATCAGTGAGTTCACTGGGACGCATGGCTACACCTTC